Each of the 28 T cell receptor beta chains below was sequenced from the same sample in a study of shared clonotypes between healthy human individuals. Generated by immunoSEQ multiplex PCR, the TCRdb table keeps only in-frame clones and is missing some. The table has around 1,000,000 clones, 70% to 85% seen once; the top ten hold roughly 0.9%. What was sequenced was memory CD4+ T cells from PBMCs. Stated subset: CD45RA-negative fraction. The receptors were sampled from a man between 18 and 35 years old in good health. Some clones in this sample may be carry-over from other donors' samples.

V and J are TRBV5-1 and TRBJ2-5, with 10 bases that match TRBD1. Germline trimming cut 3 bases from V and 2 bases from J; bases unmatched to any gene: 4. This CDR3 region has 15 residues. The V gene's germline CDR1 is SGHRS and CDR2 YFSETQ. This chain's CDR3 is CASSSTGGRQETQYF. Written as DNA, the CDR3 is TGCGCCAGCAGCTCGACAGGGGGCCGTCAAGAGACCCAGTACTTC.

The V gene is TRBV9, the J gene TRBJ2-3; 10 bases are a match to TRBD2. Trimming at V came to 6 bases and at J to 4 bases, leaving 5 bases not matched to a gene. The V gene's germline CDR1 is SGDLS and CDR2 YYNGEE. The CDR3 runs 14 residues. The CDR3 protein is CASNPSGGPDTQYF. In DNA form, the CDR3 reads TGTGCCAGCAACCCTAGCGGGGGACCAGATACGCAGTATTTT.

The chain is built from TRBV7-8 and TRBJ2-7; a possible D gene is TRBD2 (5 bases). V lost 1 base and J 6 bases, leaving 13 bases between the germline ends. The CDR3 is 14 amino acids. Germline CDR1 is SGHVS and CDR2 is FQNEAQ. For the CDR3, the DNA is TGTGCCAGCAGCTTAGTCCTAGCCCGTAGCGAGCAGTACTTC. It codes for CASSLVLARSEQYF. Using reference TRBV7-8 and TRBJ2-7 for the parts outside the CDR3, the full variable domain is GAGVSQSPRYKVAKRGQDVALRCDPISGHVSLFWYQQALGQGPEFLTYFQNEAQLDKSGLPSDRFFAERPEGSVSTLKIQRTQQEDSAVYLCASSLVLARSEQYFGPGTRLTVT.

This clone has only a few counts. V usage is TRBV15 and J usage is TRBJ2-2; 9 bases are shared with TRBD2. CDR3 length: 17 amino acids. Germline V lookup: CDR1 LNHNV, CDR2 YYDKDF (reference sequence). J was trimmed by 6 bases and V by 1 base; bases with no gene match: 9. The DNA of the CDR3 is TGTGCCACCAGCAGAGTGGCTAGCGGGATTTTTCCCGGGGAGCTGTTTTTT. Its translation: CATSRVASGIFPGELFF.

The count of this clone is one. This sequence joins TRBV7-9 and TRBJ1-3; D remains ambiguous. V lost 1 base and J lost 4, with 11 bases in between. This CDR3 is 15 amino acids long. Germline V CDR1 and CDR2: SEHNR, FQNEAQ (reference sequence). The CDR3 DNA follows: TGTGCCAGCAGCTTAGTGTTACCTGGGGGAAACACCATATATTTT. Amino acid sequence: CASSLVLPGGNTIYF.

The rearrangement uses TRBV6-1 and TRBJ1-5; D is undetermined. The germline CDR1 and CDR2 sequences are MNHNS and SASEGT. Trimming stripped 3 bases from V and 0 bases from J, with 12 bases between. The CDR3 loop spans 16 amino acids. CDR3 sequence (DNA): TGTGCCAGCAGTGATCCCACAGTCTATAGCAATCAGCCCCAGCATTTT. The encoded protein is CASSDPTVYSNQPQHF.

The chain uses TRBV6-5 and TRBJ1-3; D is ambiguous. The CDR3 is 14 amino acids. V shed 7 bases and J shed 0 bases, with 10 bases lying between them. Germline CDR1 and CDR2: MNHEY and SVGAGI. CDR3 nucleotides: TGTGCCAGCATACGGCGGTTCTCTGGAAACACCATATATTTT. The encoded protein is CASIRRFSGNTIYF.

The sample holds a few counts of this clone. The rearrangement joins TRBV7-3 to TRBJ2-2; tentatively, D is TRBD1 (6 bases). This CDR3 has 15 amino acids. V lost 4 bases and J 7 bases, leaving 16 bases between the germline ends. Germline V gene sequence: CDR1 SGHTA, CDR2 FQGTGA. CDR3 protein: CASSSPQGQGGELFF. In DNA form, the CDR3 reads TGTGCCAGCAGCTCCCCCCAGGGGCAGGGCGGGGAGCTGTTTTTT.

The chain has TRBV6-1 and TRBJ2-7; D unclear. The germline CDR1 and CDR2 sequences are MNHNS and SASEGT. The CDR3 consists of 15 residues. Trimming removed 7 bases at V and 0 bases at J, with 16 bases between. DNA for the CDR3: TGTGCCAGCAATGCGAAGGGCGGAGCCTCCTACGAGCAGTACTTC. Protein product: CASNAKGGASYEQYF.

As DNA, the CDR3 is TGCGCCAGCAGAAGGGATCGGGAGACCCAGTACTTC. It codes for CASRRDRETQYF. The gene calls are TRBV5-1 and TRBJ2-5; D is unclear. Germline CDR1 SGHRS, CDR2 YFSETQ. CDR3 size: 12 residues. The V and J ends lost 5 bases and 5 bases respectively, with 10 bases between them.

The rearrangement joins TRBV28 to TRBJ2-1; 12 bases are a match to TRBD1. V lost 4 bases and J lost 8; bases outside the gene matches: 12. The CDR3 runs to 17 residues. Germline assignment: CDR1 MDHEN and CDR2 SYDVKM. CDR3 sequence: CASSSLGRGQGADEQFF. DNA of the CDR3: TGTGCCAGCAGTTCTCTGGGCCGGGGACAGGGGGCCGATGAGCAGTTCTTC.

J is TRBJ2-1 and V is TRBV2, with TRBD1 matching over 11 bases. Germline V gene data show CDR1 as SNHLY and CDR2 as FYNNEI. V lost 8 bases, J lost 9 bases, and 9 bases stayed unmatched. The CDR3 totals 14 residues. This CDR3 is CASGGQGAEGEQFF. In nucleotides, the CDR3 is TGTGCCAGCGGAGGACAGGGGGCGGAGGGTGAGCAGTTCTTC. Using reference TRBV2 and TRBJ2-1 for the parts outside the CDR3, the full variable domain is EPEVTQTPSHQVTQMGQEVILRCVPISNHLYFYWYRQILGQKVEFLVSFYNNEISEKSEIFDDQFSVERPDGSNFTLKIRSTKLEDSAMYFCASGGQGAEGEQFFGPGTRLTVL.

The V and J genes are TRBV5-1 and TRBJ2-6; 9 bases line up with TRBD1. V lost 1 base to trimming and J lost 0 bases; unmatched junction nucleotides: 2. Per germline, CDR1 SGHRS and CDR2 YFSETQ. The CDR3 contains 17 residues. The CDR3 loop is CASSLRGQGSGANVLTF. The DNA of the CDR3 is TGCGCCAGCAGCTTGAGGGGACAGGGCTCTGGGGCCAACGTCCTGACTTTC. Supplemented by reference TRBV5-1 and TRBJ2-6, the full variable domain reads KAGVTQTPRYLIKTRGQQVTLSCSPISGHRSVSWYQQTPGQGLQFLFEYFSETQRNKGNFPGRFSGRQFSNSRSEMNVSTLELGDSALYLCASSLRGQGSGANVLTFGAGSRLTVL.

The J gene is TRBJ2-1, the V gene TRBV7-9; D gene uncertain. The V and J ends lost 4 bases and 8 bases respectively, with 21 bases between them. The CDR3 spans 16 residues. Germline loops: CDR1 SEHNR, CDR2 FQNEAQ (reference sequence). DNA for the CDR3: TGTGCCAGCAGCTCTCAAAATCTGTTTAGTTCTTATGAGCAGTTCTTC. Its translation: CASSSQNLFSSYEQFF. The full variable domain, with the rest looked up from reference TRBV7-9 and TRBJ2-1, is DTGVSQNPRHKITKRGQNVTFRCDPISEHNRLYWYRQTLGQGPEFLTYFQNEAQLEKSRLLSDRFSAERPKGSFSTLEIQRTEQGDSAMYLCASSSQNLFSSYEQFFGPGTRLTVL.

This clone was observed many times. The chain employs TRBV30 and TRBJ1-4, with unresolved D. Trimming cost V 4 bases and J 3 bases, with 9 bases left between them. CDR3 length: 13 amino acids. Germline V lookup: CDR1 GTSNPN, CDR2 SVGIG (reference sequence). Here the CDR3 DNA reads TGTGCCTGGAATACGAGGGCTAATGAAAAACTGTTTTTT. Its translation: CAWNTRANEKLFF.

The V and J genes are TRBV9 and TRBJ2-1, with no clear D. V lost 4 bases and J 5 bases, leaving 7 bases between the germline ends. Germline V gives CDR1 SGDLS, CDR2 YYNGEE. The CDR3 runs to 12 residues. The CDR3 DNA reads TGTGCCAGCAGCCCGGAAGACAATGAGCAGTTCTTC. Protein product: CASSPEDNEQFF.

CDR3 loop: CASSLMGGKTNEQFF. The DNA of the CDR3 is TGTGCCAGCAGTTTAATGGGGGGCAAAACAAATGAGCAGTTCTTC. The J gene is TRBJ2-1, the V gene TRBV28; D may correspond to TRBD1 or TRBD2 (6 bases each). Germline values: CDR1 MDHEN, CDR2 SYDVKM. Trimming took off 2 bases at V and 7 bases at J, with 15 bases between the two ends. The CDR3 is 15 amino acids.

The chain links TRBV5-1 to TRBJ2-7; 10 bases fit TRBD1. The V segment lost 2 bases and the J segment 5 bases; nucleotides outside the gene matches: 4. CDR3 size: 14 residues. The germline V gene encodes CDR1 SGHRS and CDR2 YFSETQ. The CDR3 DNA follows: TGCGCCAGCAGCTTCTTCGGGACAGGGGACGAGCAGTACTTC. Its translation is CASSFFGTGDEQYF.

This clone has only one observation. The chain couples TRBV7-2 to TRBJ2-5; D is unclear. The CDR3 covers 14 residues. Germline loops: CDR1 SGHTA, CDR2 FQGNSA. V was trimmed by 4 bases and J by 4 bases, leaving 13 bases between them. CDR3 DNA sequence: TGTGCCAGCAGCTCCGCCCAGGCTGGAGAGACCCAGTACTTC. It yields the protein CASSSAQAGETQYF. Full variable domain (rest looked up from reference TRBV7-2 and TRBJ2-5): GAGVSQSPSNKVTEKGKDVELRCDPISGHTALYWYRQSLGQGLEFLIYFQGNSAPDKSGLPSDRFSAERTGGSVSTLTIQRTQQEDSAVYLCASSSAQAGETQYFGPGTRLLVL.

CDR3 bases: TGCAGCGTTGACGTAACGCCCTACGAGCAGTACTTC. Translation gives CSVDVTPYEQYF. This rearrangement joins TRBV29-1 to TRBJ2-7; D ambiguous. V was trimmed by 3 bases and J by 2 bases, leaving 8 bases between them. Germline values: CDR1 SQVTM, CDR2 ANQGSEA. This CDR3 has 12 residues.

The chain couples TRBV11-2 to TRBJ2-2; TRBD2 agrees at 7 bases. The CDR3 covers 17 residues. With V trimmed by 2 bases and J by 5 bases, 11 bases remained unmatched. The germline V gene encodes CDR1 SGHAT and CDR2 FQNNGV. CDR3 coding DNA: TGTGCCAGCAGCTTACTGAATGCGGGGGTGCAGACCGGGGAGCTGTTTTTT. Its protein is CASSLLNAGVQTGELFF.

This clone was picked up a small number of times. This chain joins TRBV27 and TRBJ1-5; D is undetermined. V was pared by 5 bases and J by 3 bases, with 11 bases between. The germline gives CDR1 MNHEY, CDR2 SMNVEV (reference sequence). The CDR3 length is 14 residues. The CDR3: CASSLRRTNQPQHF. CDR3 nucleotides: TGTGCCAGCAGTCTAAGACGGACCAATCAGCCCCAGCATTTT.

This clone was seen more than once but under ten times. The chain links TRBV7-2 to TRBJ2-1; D assignment may be TRBD1 or TRBD2 (5 bases each). V gave up 4 bases and J gave up 0 bases, with 13 bases separating them. The CDR3 consists of 16 residues. CDR1 and CDR2 from the germline V gene are SGHTA and FQGNSA. The CDR3 nucleotides are TGTGCCAGCAGCTCCCCCCCGGGGCACTCCTACAATGAGCAGTTCTTC. Encoded protein: CASSSPPGHSYNEQFF.

This clone showed up just once. The same CDR3 can be traced to other DNA sequences in this sample. This chain joins TRBV5-1 and TRBJ2-5; no definite D call. V lost 2 bases to trimming and J lost 2 bases, with 7 bases between them. This CDR3 region has 13 residues. Per germline, CDR1 SGHRS and CDR2 YFSETQ. The CDR3: CASSLGVQETQYF. CDR3 in DNA: TGCGCCAGCAGCTTAGGAGTGCAAGAGACCCAGTACTTC.

The gene calls are TRBV11-2 and TRBJ2-7; 9 bases agree with TRBD2. The ends lost 3 bases at V and 6 bases at J; junction bases unmatched: 3. Germline loops: CDR1 SGHAT, CDR2 FQNNGV. CDR3 length: 13 residues. The CDR3 sequence: CASSFGGRVEQYF. The CDR3 coding sequence is TGTGCCAGCAGCTTCGGCGGGAGGGTCGAGCAGTACTTC.

This chain links TRBV12-5 with TRBJ2-5, with D uncertain. CDR3 size: 14 residues. CDR1 and CDR2 (germline): LGHNT, FRNRAP. V lost 3 bases to trimming and J lost 2 bases, with 10 bases between them. CDR3 protein: CASGLNSNQETQYF. The CDR3 coding sequence is TGTGCTAGTGGTTTAAATAGCAATCAAGAGACCCAGTACTTC. The full variable domain, in which reference TRBV12-5 and TRBJ2-5 provide the parts outside the CDR3, is DARVTQTPRHKVTEMGQEVTMRCQPILGHNTVFWYRQTMMQGLELLAYFRNRAPLDDSGMPKDRFSAEMPDATLATLKIQPSEPRDSAVYFCASGLNSNQETQYFGPGTRLLVL.

There are a few counts of this clone. The CDR3 spells CASSPTRQRSTETQYF. CDR3 coding DNA: TGTGCCAGCAGCCCCACTCGACAGAGAAGTACAGAGACCCAGTACTTC. This chain connects TRBV9 to TRBJ2-5; weak D call: TRBD1 (5 bases). The CDR3 is 16 residues long. Germline V gene lookup returns CDR1 SGDLS and CDR2 YYNGEE. V lost 4 bases, J lost 4 bases, and 20 bases lay in between.

The chain carries TRBV28 and TRBJ2-7, with 9 bases lining up with TRBD2. The germline gives CDR1 MDHEN, CDR2 SYDVKM. This CDR3 has 15 residues. V trimming: 8 bases; J trimming: 7 bases; junction bases outside the gene matches: 15. CDR3 DNA: TGTGCCAGCTCGACGGAACCGGGACTAGCTCCGGAGCAGTACTTC. It yields the protein CASSTEPGLAPEQYF.